This T cell receptor beta chain is drawn from a study of T cell repertoires in cytomegalovirus infection. Concerning this clonotype: Its specificity is not known.

TCRdb reprocessed the reads with MiXCR, giving one entry per CDR3 protein. The sample yields 750,000 to 950,000 distinct CDR3 sequences, 25% to 30% seen once. J was trimmed by 6 bases and V by 0 bases; bases with no gene match: 4. Germline V lookup: CDR1 PRHDT, CDR2 FYEKMQ (reference sequence). The CDR3 has 14 residues. The chain carries TRBV13 and TRBJ1-1; 7 bases align to TRBD1. This sequence was found in a human donor in good health (CMV status not recorded). Some clones in this sample may be carry-over from other donors' samples. The material sequenced was cultured CD8+ T cells from PBMCs, taken from culture after CMV antigen stimulation. The CDR3 DNA sequence: TGTGCCAGCAGCTTAGGACAGGGGATCGCTGAAGCTTTCTTT. Protein: CASSLGQGIAEAFF.